The clone carrying this TCR beta chain has a handful of counts. Antigen specificity is unknown. A read error may explain this, as a much larger clone is one base away. This specimen comes from a study of T cells in Graves' hyperthyroidism and ophthalmopathy. About the research overall: Prior to any treatment, at the point of initial diagnosis, peripheral blood was collected.

This CDR3 region has 15 residues. The V gene's germline CDR1 is SNHLY and CDR2 FYNNEI. General observations from the study: Ophthalmopathy was predicted by the model a median of approximately 6 months ahead of onset. Also found in blood were most expanded thyroid clonotypes above 0.001.

There were TCR beta CDR3 regions amplified from RNA transcripts. The HTBI set primed first-round TCR CDR3 RT-PCR. From the multiplex PCR reads, TCRdb called clonotypes with MiXCR, one entry per CDR3 protein. The sample has more than 350,000 distinct CDR3 sequences; roughly 15% are singletons. PBMCs were obtained from 10 ml fresh peripheral blood. Sequenced: blood. The clonotype comes from a woman aged 60 to 75 with Graves' ophthalmopathy. V and J are TRBV2 and TRBJ2-7, with 11 nucleotides matching TRBD1. CDR3 nucleotides: TGTGCCTGCAGTCAAGCCGGGACAGGGGGGTACGAGCAGTACTTC. Protein product: CACSQAGTGGYEQYF.